This T cell receptor (beta chain) was sequenced in a study of T cell changes during pregnancy in multiple sclerosis. Per the germline V gene, CDR1 is SGHNT and CDR2 is YYREEE (reference sequence). The CDR3 has 14 residues. After removal of 5 bases from V and 5 bases from J, the junction contained 7 bases not matched to a gene. Profiling relied on immunoSEQ multiplex PCR, and the TCRdb table lists in-frame clones only, not all of them. Of approximately 52,000 clones in the sample, 92% are singletons; the top ten hold roughly 0.99%. V and J are TRBV5-4 and TRBJ2-1, with 7 bases that match TRBD1. The sequencing here drew on CD4+ T cells from peripheral blood mononuclear cells, taken in the second trimester of pregnancy. The sequence came from a female donor in good health, enrolled as a control in a pregnancy study. The CDR3 sequence: CASRRQGMDNEQFF. CDR3 in DNA: TGTGCCAGCAGGCGACAGGGAATGGACAATGAGCAGTTCTTC.